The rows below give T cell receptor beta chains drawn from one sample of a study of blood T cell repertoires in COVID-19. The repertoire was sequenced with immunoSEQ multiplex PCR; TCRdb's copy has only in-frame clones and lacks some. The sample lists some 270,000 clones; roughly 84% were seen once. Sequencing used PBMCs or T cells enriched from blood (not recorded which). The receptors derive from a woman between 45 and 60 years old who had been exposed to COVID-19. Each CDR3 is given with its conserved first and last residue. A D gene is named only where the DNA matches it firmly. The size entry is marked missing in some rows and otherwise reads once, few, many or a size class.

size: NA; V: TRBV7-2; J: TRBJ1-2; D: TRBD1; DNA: TGTGCCAGCAGCTTATCCGGGACAGGGGTTGGGGGCTACACCTTC; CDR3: CASSLSGTGVGGYTF
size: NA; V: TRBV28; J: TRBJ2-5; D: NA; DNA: TGTGCCAGCAGTCCCGCAGGGCGAGAGACCCAGTACTTC; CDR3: CASSPAGRETQYF
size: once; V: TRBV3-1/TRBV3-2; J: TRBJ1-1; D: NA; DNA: TGTGCCAGCAGCCAGATGGGGCAAGCTTTCTTT; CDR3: CASSQMGQAFF
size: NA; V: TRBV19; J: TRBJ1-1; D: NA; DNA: TGTGCCAGTAGCCTCCAGGGCCTGAACACTGAAGCTTTCTTT; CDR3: CASSLQGLNTEAFF
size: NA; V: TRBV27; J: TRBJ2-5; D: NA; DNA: TGTGCCAGCAGTTTATTAAGGGGGGGGACCCAGTACTTC; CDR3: CASSLLRGGTQYF
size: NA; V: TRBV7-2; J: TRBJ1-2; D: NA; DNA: TGTGCCAGCAGCTTAGGGAGGGAGCACTACACCTTC; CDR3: CASSLGREHYTF
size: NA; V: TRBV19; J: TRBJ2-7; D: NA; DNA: TGTGCCAGTAGTGGGGTACACAGGGACGAGCAGTACTTC; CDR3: CASSGVHRDEQYF
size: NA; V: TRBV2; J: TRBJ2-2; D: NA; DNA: TGTGCCAGCAGTGCCCTCGGGGTCACCGGGGAGCTGTTTTTT; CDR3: CASSALGVTGELFF
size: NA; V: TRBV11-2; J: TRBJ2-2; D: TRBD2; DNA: TGTGCCAGCAGCACCGGCCCGGGGGGAGGGACCGGGGAGCTGTTTTTT; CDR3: CASSTGPGGGTGELFF
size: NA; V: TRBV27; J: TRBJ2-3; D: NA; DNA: TGTGCCAGCAGTCAGGGGAAGGGTACGCAGTATTTT; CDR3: CASSQGKGTQYF
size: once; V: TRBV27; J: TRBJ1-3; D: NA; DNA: TGTGCCAGCAGCGCCCGGGTGCCCGGGTACACCATATATTTT; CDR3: CASSARVPGYTIYF
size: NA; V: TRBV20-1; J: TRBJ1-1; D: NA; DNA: TGCAGTGCTAGTCTCCCAGGGATTCACACTGAAGCTTTCTTT; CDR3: CSASLPGIHTEAFF
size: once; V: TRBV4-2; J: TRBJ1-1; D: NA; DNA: TGTGCCAGCAGCCCCATAGAGGTGATGAACACTGAAGCTTTCTTT; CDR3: CASSPIEVMNTEAFF
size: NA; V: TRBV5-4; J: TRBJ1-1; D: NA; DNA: TGTGCCAGCAGCTTGGGGTCGGGGAACACTGAAGCTTTCTTT; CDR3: CASSLGSGNTEAFF
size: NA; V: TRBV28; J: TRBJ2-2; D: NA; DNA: TGTGCCAGCAGACCCCGGGTGTATACCGGGGAGCTGTTTTTT; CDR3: CASRPRVYTGELFF
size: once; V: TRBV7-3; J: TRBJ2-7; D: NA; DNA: TGTGCCAGCAGCTCCACACTTGGCGGTGAGCAGTACTTC; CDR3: CASSSTLGGEQYF
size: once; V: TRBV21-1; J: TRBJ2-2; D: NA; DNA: TGTGCCAGCAGCAAAACCGGGACAGGGAACACCGGGGAGCTGTTTTTT; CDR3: CASSKTGTGNTGELFF
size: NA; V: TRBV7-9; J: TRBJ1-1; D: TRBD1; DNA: TGTGCCAGCAGCTCTGGACAGGGGGCCACTGAAGCTTTCTTT; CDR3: CASSSGQGATEAFF
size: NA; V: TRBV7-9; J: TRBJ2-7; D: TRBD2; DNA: TGTGCCAGCAGCCCGCCCTGGGGGGGAACCTACGAGCAGTACTTC; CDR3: CASSPPWGGTYEQYF
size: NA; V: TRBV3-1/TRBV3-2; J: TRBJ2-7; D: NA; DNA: TGTGCCAGCAGCTCCCGCGGAAGTACCTCCTACGAGCAGTACTTC; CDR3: CASSSRGSTSYEQYF
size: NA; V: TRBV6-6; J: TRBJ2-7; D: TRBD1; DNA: TGTGCCAGCAGTCCGAACAGGGGAGTGGGGGAGCAGTACTTC; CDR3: CASSPNRGVGEQYF
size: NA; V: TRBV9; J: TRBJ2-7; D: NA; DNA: TGTGCCAGCAGCCCTACCGGGACGGGGGGCGGCGAGCAGTACTTC; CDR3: CASSPTGTGGGEQYF
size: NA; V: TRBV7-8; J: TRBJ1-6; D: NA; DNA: TGTGCCAGCAGCTTAGGCGGCAGCTACAATTCACCCCTCCACTTT; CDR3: CASSLGGSYNSPLHF
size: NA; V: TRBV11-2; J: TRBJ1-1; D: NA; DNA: TGTGCCAGCAGCTTAGTGCAGGGAGGGACTGAAGCTTTCTTT; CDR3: CASSLVQGGTEAFF
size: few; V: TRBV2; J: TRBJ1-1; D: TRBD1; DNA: TGTGCCAGCAGTCCGTCGGGTCCGGGACAGGTGACAATGAACACTGAAGCTTTCTTT; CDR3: CASSPSGPGQVTMNTEAFF
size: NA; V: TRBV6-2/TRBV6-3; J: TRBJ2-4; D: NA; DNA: TGTGCCAGCAGTTCCCCACAGGGAAGCAAAAACATTCAGTACTTC; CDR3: CASSSPQGSKNIQYF
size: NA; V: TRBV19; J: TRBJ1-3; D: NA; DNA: TGTGCCAGTAGTATAATCGGGTACAGGCCACGCTCTGGAAACACCATATATTTT; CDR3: CASSIIGYRPRSGNTIYF
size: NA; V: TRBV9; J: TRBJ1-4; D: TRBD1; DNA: TGTGCCAGCAGCGTAGAGGGACAGAATAATGAAAAACTGTTTTTT; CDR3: CASSVEGQNNEKLFF
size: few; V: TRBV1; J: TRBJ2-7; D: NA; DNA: TGCACCAGCAGTTTAGATGAGGAACCACCAACCTACGAGCAGTACTTC; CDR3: CTSSLDEEPPTYEQYF